The 21 T cell receptor beta chains below come from one sample, sequenced in a study of blood T cell repertoires in COVID-19. The method was immunoSEQ multiplex PCR; TCRdb's version includes in-frame clones alone and lacks a portion of them. The table records about 140,000 clones, roughly nine tenths of them present only once. Material for sequencing was peripheral blood. The source is a human donor in a cohort sampled during active COVID-19.

The chain combines TRBV27 with TRBJ2-5; D unresolved. The CDR3 totals 15 residues. Germline V gene lookup returns CDR1 MNHEY and CDR2 SMNVEV (reference sequence). V lost 5 bases to trimming and J lost 0 bases, with 13 bases between them. The CDR3, as DNA: TGTGCCAGCAGTCAATCCAACATGTACCAAGAGACCCAGTACTTC. Its translation is CASSQSNMYQETQYF.

The V and J genes are TRBV10-3 and TRBJ1-1; 8 bases fit TRBD1. V lost 0 bases, J lost 1 base, and 7 bases stayed unmatched. CDR3 length equals 17 residues. CDR1 is ENHRY and CDR2 is SYGVKD in the germline V gene. The CDR3 DNA reads as TGTGCCATCAGTGAGTCTCAACCCGGGACAGGGAACACTGAAGCTTTCTTT. Its translation is CAISESQPGTGNTEAFF.

The chain links TRBV29-1 to TRBJ1-1, with 7 nucleotides matching TRBD1. Germline CDR1 is SQVTM and CDR2 is ANQGSEA. This CDR3 contains 16 residues. Trimming cost V 0 bases and J 3 bases; bases outside gene matches: 10. CDR3 DNA sequence: TGCAGCGTTGAAGATCCAAGACAGGGTCGAGACACTGAAGCTTTCTTT. It specifies CSVEDPRQGRDTEAFF.

This chain joins TRBV5-1 and TRBJ1-2, with D perhaps matching TRBD1 (5 bases). CDR1 and CDR2 (germline): SGHRS, YFSETQ. Trimming removed 1 base at V and 6 bases at J, with 13 bases between. The CDR3 extends over 14 amino acids. For the CDR3, the DNA is TGCGCCAGCAGCTTGAGTCAGGGAATAGATGGCTACACCTTC. This gives the protein CASSLSQGIDGYTF. The variable domain in full, with the rest retrieved from reference TRBV5-1 and TRBJ1-2, is KAGVTQTPRYLIKTRGQQVTLSCSPISGHRSVSWYQQTPGQGLQFLFEYFSETQRNKGNFPGRFSGRQFSNSRSEMNVSTLELGDSALYLCASSLSQGIDGYTFGSGTRLTVV.

The chain is built from TRBV12-5 and TRBJ2-6; 7 positions match TRBD1. The CDR3 totals 15 residues. CDR1 LGHNT and CDR2 FRNRAP come from the germline V gene. V lost 4 bases to trimming and J lost 0 bases; unmatched junction nucleotides: 0. CDR3 nucleotide sequence: TGTGCTAGTGGTTGGGACAGCTCTGGGGCCAACGTCCTGACTTTC. This translates into CASGWDSSGANVLTF.

This chain links TRBV27 with TRBJ2-7; tentatively, D is TRBD2 (7 bases). The CDR3 has 14 residues. The V and J ends lost 0 bases and 4 bases respectively, with 10 bases between them. Germline V lookup: CDR1 MNHEY, CDR2 SMNVEV (reference sequence). The CDR3 region has the DNA TGTGCCAGCAGTTTATCTGGGAGGGGGTACGAGCAGTACTTC. Translated, it gives CASSLSGRGYEQYF.

The chain employs TRBV5-1 and TRBJ2-7; maybe TRBD2 (7 bases). From germline, CDR1 is SGHRS and CDR2 YFSETQ. This CDR3 is built from 16 residues. V dropped 4 bases and J dropped 5 bases, with 22 bases sitting between them. CDR3 sequence (DNA): TGCGCCAGCAGCCCACCGTACTCGGGGGGCGCCGACGAGCAGTACTTC. Its translation is CASSPPYSGGADEQYF.

The chain has TRBV5-4 and TRBJ2-3; 8 bases match TRBD1. Looked up from germline, CDR1 is SGHNT and CDR2 is YYREEE (reference sequence). J lost 2 bases, V lost 2 bases, and 4 bases had no gene match. The CDR3 totals 15 residues. CDR3 protein: CASSFDRGPTDTQYF. The CDR3 coding sequence is TGTGCCAGCAGCTTTGACAGGGGCCCCACAGATACGCAGTATTTT.

The chain joins TRBV5-1 to TRBJ1-1; the D gene is possibly TRBD1 (6 bases). Deletions cut 0 bases from V and 7 bases from J, with 10 bases between. This CDR3 has 13 residues. Germline-derived CDR1 and CDR2 are SGHRS and YFSETQ. CDR3 loop: CASSLGWTDEAFF. The CDR3 coding sequence is TGCGCCAGCAGCTTGGGTTGGACAGATGAAGCTTTCTTT. Filled out from reference TRBV5-1 and TRBJ1-1, the complete variable domain reads KAGVTQTPRYLIKTRGQQVTLSCSPISGHRSVSWYQQTPGQGLQFLFEYFSETQRNKGNFPGRFSGRQFSNSRSEMNVSTLELGDSALYLCASSLGWTDEAFFGQGTRLTVV.

The chain uses TRBV4-3 and TRBJ1-2, with TRBD1 matching over 8 bases. The germline CDR1 and CDR2 sequences are LGHNA and YSLEER. Trimming at V came to 1 base and at J to 7 bases, leaving 14 bases not matched to a gene. The CDR3 is made up of 17 amino acids. DNA for the CDR3: TGCGCCAGCAGCCAAGGTGGACCGGGACAGGTCTTGCGTGGCTACACCTTC. Its protein is CASSQGGPGQVLRGYTF.

DNA of the CDR3: TGTGCCAGCAGATATAGGACAGGGGCGTATGAAGCTTTCTTT. This gives the protein CASRYRTGAYEAFF. The J gene is TRBJ1-1, the V gene TRBV5-6; TRBD1 matches 9 bases. The length of the CDR3 is 14 residues. V lost 5 bases, J lost 7 bases, and 9 bases stayed unmatched. The germline gives CDR1 SGHDT, CDR2 YYEEEE.

The rearrangement links TRBV24-1 to TRBJ1-1; 8 bases align to TRBD1. The V segment lost 3 bases and the J segment 11 bases; nucleotides outside the gene matches: 13. Per germline, CDR1 KGHDR and CDR2 SFDVKD. The CDR3 is 15 residues long. The CDR3 is CATSDPPDRVSGAFF. CDR3 nucleotide sequence: TGTGCCACCAGTGATCCCCCGGACAGGGTCAGTGGGGCTTTCTTT.

V and J are TRBV29-1 and TRBJ1-2; no clear D. Trimming removed 3 bases at V and 3 bases at J, with 11 bases between. The CDR3 spans 13 residues. From germline, CDR1 is SQVTM and CDR2 ANQGSEA. CDR3 region: CSVEVSQYYGYTF. CDR3 nucleotides: TGCAGCGTTGAGGTGTCACAGTACTATGGCTACACCTTC.

V gene TRBV7-9 combines with J gene TRBJ1-6; D ambiguous. This CDR3 region has 15 residues. Trimming removed 4 bases at V and 3 bases at J, with 10 bases between. Germline lookup yields CDR1 SEHNR and CDR2 FQNEAQ (reference sequence). The CDR3: CASSSGGGYNSPLHF. For the CDR3, the DNA is TGTGCCAGCAGCTCGGGAGGCGGCTATAATTCACCCCTCCACTTT.

V usage is TRBV10-1 and J usage is TRBJ1-1; the D gene is possibly TRBD1 (5 bases). The germline V gene has CDR1 WNHNN and CDR2 SYGVQD (reference sequence). Trimming shortened V by 2 bases and J by 3 bases, and 16 bases separated the two germline ends. The CDR3 loop spans 16 amino acids. CDR3 in amino acids: CASSERGAEGDTEAFF. DNA for the CDR3: TGCGCCAGCAGTGAGAGAGGAGCCGAAGGGGACACTGAAGCTTTCTTT.

This rearrangement joins TRBV7-6 to TRBJ2-5; TRBD2 matches at 12 bases. Germline lookup yields CDR1 SGHVS and CDR2 FNYEAQ. Losses at the gene ends were 5 bases for V and 5 bases for J; bases not matched to a gene: 6. The CDR3 has 15 residues. The CDR3 DNA follows: TGTGCCAGCAGCCCTAGCGGGGGGGCCTCCGAGACCCAGTACTTC. Its protein is CASSPSGGASETQYF.

The rearrangement uses TRBV5-1 and TRBJ2-7; 9 nucleotides match TRBD1. V lost 0 bases to trimming and J lost 0 bases; unmatched junction nucleotides: 10. The germline CDR1 and CDR2 sequences are SGHRS and YFSETQ. This CDR3 spans 18 amino acids. CDR3 bases: TGCGCCAGCAGCTTGGATGGGACAGGGCTACCGAGCTCCTACGAGCAGTACTTC. This sequence encodes CASSLDGTGLPSSYEQYF.

The chain employs TRBV19 and TRBJ1-2; D not certain. Germline CDR1 LNHDA, CDR2 SQIVND (reference sequence). The CDR3 has 15 residues. Trimming took 5 bases from V and 2 from J, leaving 15 bases between them. The DNA for the CDR3 is TGTGCCAGTAGTCCACGGGGTGGAGGGAACTATGGCTACACCTTC. It specifies CASSPRGGGNYGYTF.

A remark on this clone: A read error may produce the germline difference seen at one junction end. V gene TRBV7-9 combines with J gene TRBJ2-7; 11 nucleotides agree with TRBD2. This CDR3 is built from 13 residues. Germline V gene lookup returns CDR1 SEHNR and CDR2 FQNEAQ (reference sequence). The CDR3 spells CASTPGLAGGNDF. CDR3 bases: TGTGCCAGCACCCCCGGGCTAGCGGGGGGTAATGACTTC.

This chain links TRBV6-6 with TRBJ1-1; D is uncertain. V lost 0 bases and J lost 11, with 16 bases in between. This CDR3 region has 14 residues. Germline-derived CDR1 and CDR2 are MNHNY and SVGAGI (reference sequence). CDR3 in amino acids: CASSYSSGSSSAFF. CDR3 coding DNA: TGTGCCAGCAGTTACTCGTCAGGCTCCTCTTCGGCTTTCTTT.

V and J are TRBV5-1 and TRBJ1-2, with D tentatively TRBD1 (6 bases). With 2 bases removed from V and 5 bases from J, the gap between germline ends came to 19 bases. This CDR3 spans 16 amino acids. Germline V CDR1 and CDR2: SGHRS, YFSETQ. The CDR3 nucleotides are TGCGCCAGCAGCTTTACAGGGACGTCTCAATCTTATGGCTACACCTTC. Residues: CASSFTGTSQSYGYTF.